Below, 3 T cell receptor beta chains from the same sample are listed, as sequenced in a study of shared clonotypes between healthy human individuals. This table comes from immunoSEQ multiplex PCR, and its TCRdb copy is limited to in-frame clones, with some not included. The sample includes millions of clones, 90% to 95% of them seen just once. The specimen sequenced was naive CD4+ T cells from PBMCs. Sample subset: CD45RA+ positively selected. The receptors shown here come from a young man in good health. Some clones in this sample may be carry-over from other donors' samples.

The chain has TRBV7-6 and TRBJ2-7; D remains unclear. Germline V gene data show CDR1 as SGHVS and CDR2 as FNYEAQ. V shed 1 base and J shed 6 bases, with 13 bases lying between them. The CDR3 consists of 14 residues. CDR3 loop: CASSLGGSPGEQYF. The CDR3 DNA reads TGTGCCAGCAGCTTAGGTGGCTCTCCGGGCGAGCAGTACTTC.

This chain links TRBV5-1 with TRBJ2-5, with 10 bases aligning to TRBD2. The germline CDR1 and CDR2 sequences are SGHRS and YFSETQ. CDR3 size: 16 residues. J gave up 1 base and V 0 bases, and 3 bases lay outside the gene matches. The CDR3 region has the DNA TGCGCCAGCAGCTTGGTTCTAGCGGGGGCCCAAGAGACCCAGTACTTC. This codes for CASSLVLAGAQETQYF.

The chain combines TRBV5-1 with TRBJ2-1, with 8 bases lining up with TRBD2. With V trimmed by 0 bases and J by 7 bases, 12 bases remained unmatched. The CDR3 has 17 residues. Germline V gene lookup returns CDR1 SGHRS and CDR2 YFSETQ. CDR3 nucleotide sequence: TGCGCCAGCAGCTTGGACTACGAGCGGGAGCGGTGGAATGAGCAGTTCTTC. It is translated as CASSLDYERERWNEQFF.